A single sample gave rise to the 29 T cell receptor beta chains below, sequenced in a study of shared T cell receptors in the human thymus (dated by TCRdb to the early 2020s). Receptor libraries were prepared by the immunoSEQ multiplex PCR assay. The source is immuneACCESS, and TCRdb retained only in-frame sequences with V and J called. Part of the clones is not carried over; for the studies checked, unresolved V genes explain less than half of this, and the remainder is unexplained. A total of 700,000 or so clones appear in this sample, roughly 88% of them only once. The ten largest account for 0.0095% to 0.011% of the sample. The sample also formed part of further work on human thymus T cells.

The material sequenced was thymocytes. Every receptor here comes from a girl less than two years old with a congenital heart defect. Donor details come from another sample of the same person, matched by shared clones.

The chain links TRBV10-1 to TRBJ2-3; 7 nucleotides agree with TRBD1. In germline, CDR1 is WNHNN, CDR2 SYGVQD (reference sequence). V was pared by 0 bases and J by 8 bases, with 20 bases of the junction left unmatched. The CDR3 consists of 19 residues. As DNA, the CDR3 is TGCGCCAGCAGTGAGTCCTGGTCTGACAGGGTCAGTTGCGGCGGTACGCAGTATTTT. Amino acids: CASSESWSDRVSCGGTQYF.

The chain couples TRBV10-3 to TRBJ1-2, with 7 bases aligning to TRBD1. V trimming: 2 bases; J trimming: 6 bases; junction bases outside the gene matches: 12. CDR3 length equals 16 residues. Germline assignment: CDR1 ENHRY and CDR2 SYGVKD. CDR3 in DNA: TGTGCCATCAGTGAGGTAGGGACAGTATTAGCGCATGGCTACACCTTC. Protein product: CAISEVGTVLAHGYTF.

The rearrangement joins TRBV5-1 to TRBJ2-3; 9 nucleotides align to TRBD1. CDR3 length equals 17 residues. Trimming at V came to 5 bases and at J to 1 base, leaving 11 bases not matched to a gene. CDR1 and CDR2 from the germline V gene are SGHRS and YFSETQ. The CDR3, as DNA: TGCGCCAGCAGATTCCCGGGACAGGGTGTAGGCACAGATACGCAGTATTTT. Residues: CASRFPGQGVGTDTQYF. Drawing the rest from reference TRBV5-1 and TRBJ2-3, the complete variable domain is KAGVTQTPRYLIKTRGQQVTLSCSPISGHRSVSWYQQTPGQGLQFLFEYFSETQRNKGNFPGRFSGRQFSNSRSEMNVSTLELGDSALYLCASRFPGQGVGTDTQYFGPGTRLTVL.

The CDR3 loop is CASQPGQVDDEQYF. The CDR3 coding sequence is TGTGCCAGCCAGCCGGGACAGGTGGACGACGAGCAGTACTTC. The rearrangement joins TRBV6-5 to TRBJ2-7; 8 bases align to TRBD1. V lost 8 bases, J lost 5 bases, and 11 bases stayed unmatched. Germline CDR1 and CDR2: MNHEY and SVGAGI. This CDR3 spans 14 amino acids.

This CDR3 is CASSLADKLEETQYF. The CDR3 nucleotides read TGTGCCAGCAGTTTAGCAGACAAGCTTGAAGAGACCCAGTACTTC. The V and J genes are TRBV28 and TRBJ2-5, with D uncertain. The CDR3 totals 15 residues. Germline loops: CDR1 MDHEN, CDR2 SYDVKM. Trimming took 2 bases from V and 3 from J, leaving 13 bases between them.

Only a few counts were recorded for this clone. The rearrangement joins TRBV19 to TRBJ1-6; no clear D gene. CDR3 length: 18 residues. Germline CDR1 is LNHDA and CDR2 is SQIVND (reference sequence). V lost 7 bases and J lost 15, with 34 bases in between. The CDR3 is CASTGSGWSGNPSGNLHF. The CDR3 DNA sequence: TGTGCCAGTACTGGGAGCGGTTGGTCCGGGAACCCTTCTGGGAACCTCCACTTT.

This clone showed up just a few times. The genes are TRBV15 and TRBJ2-6; D is ambiguous. CDR1 and CDR2 from the germline V gene are LNHNV and YYDKDF (reference sequence). This CDR3 is built from 17 residues. V was pared by 2 bases and J by 1 base, with 12 bases between. CDR3 bases: TGTGCCACCAGCAGACCGCGGCCAGATTCTGGGGCCAACGTCCTGACTTTC. Amino acid sequence: CATSRPRPDSGANVLTF.

The rearrangement uses TRBV5-4 and TRBJ1-1, with D tentatively TRBD1 (5 bases). This CDR3 is built from 14 residues. V lost 3 bases to trimming and J lost 1 base, with 10 bases between them. CDR1 is SGHNT and CDR2 is YYREEE in the germline V gene (reference sequence). The CDR3, as DNA: TGTGCCAGCAGCTCGGCGACAGAGAACACTGAAGCTTTCTTT. It is translated as CASSSATENTEAFF.

The chain combines TRBV7-9 with TRBJ1-3; the D is unclear. CDR1 and CDR2 (germline): SEHNR, FQNEAQ (reference sequence). V was pared by 5 bases and J by 1 base, with 15 bases between. The CDR3 runs 16 residues. In DNA, the CDR3 is TGTGCCAGCAGCCACACCTCGGGGTCGTCTGGAAACACCATATATTTT. Its translation: CASSHTSGSSGNTIYF.

This chain connects TRBV7-8 to TRBJ2-7, with 10 bases aligning to TRBD2. CDR3 length: 15 amino acids. V was clipped by 5 bases and J by 7 bases; unmatched bases: 11. Germline assignment: CDR1 SGHVS and CDR2 FQNEAQ. The CDR3 sequence is CASSAMGLAGEEQYF. Written as DNA, the CDR3 is TGTGCCAGCAGCGCTATGGGGCTAGCGGGGGAAGAGCAGTACTTC. The variable domain in full, with the rest retrieved from reference TRBV7-8 and TRBJ2-7, is GAGVSQSPRYKVAKRGQDVALRCDPISGHVSLFWYQQALGQGPEFLTYFQNEAQLDKSGLPSDRFFAERPEGSVSTLKIQRTQQEDSAVYLCASSAMGLAGEEQYFGPGTRLTVT.

This chain links TRBV5-6 with TRBJ1-2; D not resolved. This CDR3 contains 13 residues. Germline CDR1 SGHDT, CDR2 YYEEEE. The V end lost 4 bases, the J end lost 4 bases, and 11 bases lay between the germline ends. CDR3 nucleotide sequence: TGTGCCAGCAGCCGCAGTAATCCCTATGGCTACACCTTC. Its protein is CASSRSNPYGYTF.

V gene TRBV6-5 combines with J gene TRBJ2-7, with 10 positions matching TRBD1. Germline loops: CDR1 MNHEY, CDR2 SVGAGI. The V segment lost 1 base and the J segment 6 bases; nucleotides outside the gene matches: 6. The CDR3 extends over 15 amino acids. The DNA for the CDR3 is TGTGCCAGCAGTTACTGGGGACAGGGGCACGGCGAGCAGTACTTC. It encodes CASSYWGQGHGEQYF.

This clone has a handful of counts. This chain links TRBV19 with TRBJ2-1, with TRBD1 matching over 8 bases. V dropped 3 bases and J dropped 8; count of bases not matched to a gene: 21. The CDR3 runs to 19 residues. Germline V CDR1 and CDR2: LNHDA, SQIVND (reference sequence). The CDR3 here is CASSIDRRQGCMDTYEQFF. CDR3 bases: TGTGCCAGTAGTATCGACCGAAGACAGGGGTGCATGGACACCTATGAGCAGTTCTTC.

The chain combines TRBV7-8 with TRBJ1-3; D gene ambiguous. Trimming removed 5 bases from V and 0 bases from J, with 11 bases in between. The germline CDR1 and CDR2 sequences are SGHVS and FQNEAQ. There are 15 residues in the CDR3. This CDR3 is CASSQTRSSGNTIYF. As DNA, the CDR3 is TGTGCCAGCAGCCAGACACGTAGCTCTGGAAACACCATATATTTT.

The J gene is TRBJ1-2, the V gene TRBV7-2; 8 bases map to TRBD1. The CDR3 loop spans 16 amino acids. V shed 4 bases and J 0 bases; nucleotides not matched to a gene: 7. Germline CDR1 reads SGHTA; CDR2 reads FQGNSA. This CDR3 is CASSWTGKSANYGYTF. DNA of the CDR3: TGTGCCAGCAGCTGGACAGGGAAAAGTGCTAACTATGGCTACACCTTC.

The chain combines TRBV5-1 with TRBJ1-2; TRBD1 aligns across 7 bases. The CDR3 is 21 residues long. Trimming removed 1 base from V and 8 bases from J; junction bases left unmatched: 29. Germline V gene lookup returns CDR1 SGHRS and CDR2 YFSETQ. The CDR3 DNA follows: TGCGCCAGCAGCTTGACGTGGGGCACAGGGGCCGGGTGGGCCGGCGGAAAAGGCTACACCTTC. Translation: CASSLTWGTGAGWAGGKGYTF.

This chain connects TRBV9 to TRBJ1-2, with D hard to call. Germline V gene data show CDR1 as SGDLS and CDR2 as YYNGEE. The CDR3 loop spans 15 amino acids. Trimming removed 0 bases at V and 2 bases at J, with 11 bases between. The CDR3 DNA follows: TGTGCCAGCAGCGTAGCTTCAGGCAGGAACTATGGCTACACCTTC. Residues: CASSVASGRNYGYTF.

The chain joins TRBV4-3 to TRBJ1-1; D is perhaps TRBD1 (6 bases). V lost 4 bases and J lost 3, with 15 bases in between. Per the germline V gene, CDR1 is LGHNA and CDR2 is YSLEER. The CDR3 has 15 amino acids. CDR3: CASSPEGGRDTEAFF. For the CDR3, the DNA is TGCGCCAGCAGCCCCGAGGGGGGGAGAGACACTGAAGCTTTCTTT.

J is TRBJ2-3 and V is TRBV30; 7 nucleotides align to TRBD1. In germline, CDR1 is GTSNPN, CDR2 SVGIG (reference sequence). The CDR3 sequence is 16 residues long. Trimming removed 4 bases from V and 2 bases from J; junction bases left unmatched: 12. The CDR3 protein is CAWIRIQGIFTDTQYF. The CDR3 DNA reads TGTGCCTGGATCAGAATACAGGGGATTTTCACAGATACGCAGTATTTT.

This chain connects TRBV4-1 to TRBJ1-1; 7 bases match TRBD1. This CDR3 has 15 residues. The junction had 9 bases not matched to a gene; V was cut back by 5 bases and J by 3 bases. The germline V gene has CDR1 MGHRA and CDR2 YSYEKL. For the CDR3, the DNA is TGCGCCAGCAGCGTAGGTGACAGGGTATACACTGAAGCTTTCTTT. Residues: CASSVGDRVYTEAFF.

The chain is built from TRBV4-3 and TRBJ2-1; TRBD1 aligns across 7 bases. CDR3 length: 18 amino acids. Unmatched junction bases numbered 16, after V lost 1 base and J lost 7 bases. Germline V gene lookup returns CDR1 LGHNA and CDR2 YSLEER. The CDR3 here is CASSQGLRPTGTRNEQFF. In DNA form, the CDR3 reads TGCGCCAGCAGCCAAGGATTGCGACCGACAGGGACAAGGAATGAGCAGTTCTTC.

The chain recombines TRBV5-1 with TRBJ2-2, with D possibly TRBD2 on 6 matching bases. This CDR3 contains 16 residues. V was cut by 3 bases and J by 3 bases, with 15 bases left in between. Germline-derived CDR1 and CDR2 are SGHRS and YFSETQ. For the CDR3, the DNA is TGCGCCAGCAGCTGGGACTTCGATGTGGACACCGGGGAGCTGTTTTTT. It is translated as CASSWDFDVDTGELFF.

This clone has just one count. The V call is TRBV6-1, the J call TRBJ1-2; 9 bases fit TRBD1. This CDR3 is built from 15 residues. V gave up 6 bases and J gave up 3 bases; unmatched junction bases: 8. Germline CDR1 MNHNS, CDR2 SASEGT. Written as DNA, the CDR3 is TGTGCCAGCAGCCCGGGACAGGGCCACTACTATGGCTACACCTTC. Protein product: CASSPGQGHYYGYTF.

The chain has TRBV4-1 and TRBJ2-7, with a weak D call TRBD2 (6 bases). V was clipped by 4 bases and J by 6 bases, with 19 bases between them. Germline V gene lookup returns CDR1 MGHRA and CDR2 YSYEKL. The CDR3 spans 15 residues. The DNA of the CDR3 is TGCGCCAGCAGCCTGGACGGGAGCCGGCGGGCCGAGCAGTACTTC. Protein sequence: CASSLDGSRRAEQYF.

V gene TRBV5-6 combines with J gene TRBJ1-4; the D gene is possibly TRBD1 (5 bases). CDR3 length: 14 amino acids. Looked up from germline, CDR1 is SGHDT and CDR2 is YYEEEE. V lost 4 bases and J lost 5, with 12 bases in between. The CDR3 DNA reads as TGTGCCAGCAGCACCACAGGAGCGAATGAAAAACTGTTTTTT. Translating it yields CASSTTGANEKLFF.

The chain carries TRBV5-8 and TRBJ1-5; no firm D call. V was pared by 3 bases and J by 5 bases, with 12 bases between. Germline V gene data show CDR1 as SGHTS and CDR2 as YDEGEE. This CDR3 spans 14 amino acids. The CDR3 here is CASSYQAIYQPQHF. In DNA form, the CDR3 reads TGTGCCAGCAGCTACCAGGCGATATATCAGCCCCAGCATTTT.

The genes are TRBV27 and TRBJ1-4; D might be TRBD1 (5 bases). Germline CDR1 MNHEY, CDR2 SMNVEV (reference sequence). V was shortened by 4 bases and J by 6 bases, with 12 bases between the two germline ends. The CDR3 loop spans 14 amino acids. The CDR3 nucleotides are TGTGCCAGCAGTTCTCCGGGGGATGATGAAAAACTGTTTTTT. It yields the protein CASSSPGDDEKLFF. The full variable domain, completed using reference TRBV27 and TRBJ1-4, is EAQVTQNPRYLITVTGKKLTVTCSQNMNHEYMSWYRQDPGLGLRQIYYSMNVEVTDKGDVPEGYKVSRKEKRNFPLILESPSPNQTSLYFCASSSPGDDEKLFFGSGTQLSVL.

V usage is TRBV5-1 and J usage is TRBJ1-3; 11 bases are shared with TRBD1. V was pared by 5 bases and J by 1 base, with 20 bases of the junction left unmatched. Germline V gives CDR1 SGHRS, CDR2 YFSETQ. The CDR3 extends over 21 amino acids. The CDR3 DNA is TGCGCCAGCAGAGGCGATTCACGATGGACAGGGGGCATAGTGTCTGGAAACACCATATATTTT. It translates to CASRGDSRWTGGIVSGNTIYF.

The rearrangement links TRBV19 to TRBJ2-3, with 9 bases aligning to TRBD2. The germline CDR1 and CDR2 sequences are LNHDA and SQIVND (reference sequence). Losses at the gene ends were 5 bases for V and 1 base for J; bases not matched to a gene: 7. This CDR3 has 16 amino acids. CDR3 bases: TGTGCCAGTAGTCCGCGGGCGGGGGGGCGCACAGATACGCAGTATTTT. Amino acid sequence: CASSPRAGGRTDTQYF.